The sequence of this TCR beta chain was determined in a study of blood T cells in healthy people across ages. Study-wide points: Age brought a roughly linear fall in TCR beta diversity measured per million T cells. Reliance upon unsorted PBMCs precluded definitive naive versus antigen-experienced comparison.

A J-beta primer mix and a sample-barcoded 5' primer were used in a second PCR of roughly 7 to 12 cycles. TCRdb ran MiXCR on the 5' RACE reads and lists one entry per CDR3 protein. The table lists about 1.4 million distinct CDR3 sequences, approximately 59% of them singletons. CDR3 length: 16 residues. CDR1 is MNHEY and CDR2 is SVGAGI in the germline V gene. With 6 bases clipped from V and 0 bases from J, the junction kept 8 bases outside the gene matches. This clonotype was detected a few times. Its antigen is as yet unknown. The rearrangement uses TRBV6-5 and TRBJ2-3; 8 bases fit TRBD2. Source material: blood. This clonotype was obtained from a man aged 18 to 30 in good health. The CDR3 here is CASRGVSGVSTDTQYF. The CDR3 DNA is TGTGCCAGCAGGGGGGTTAGCGGGGTGAGCACAGATACGCAGTATTTT.